The source of this T cell receptor beta chain is a study of OX40 agonist ivuxolimab in advanced cancers. Clones were sequenced by immunoSEQ multiplex PCR, and TCRdb holds only the in-frame ones, with some missing. The data contain over 60,000 clones, about 91% of them seen just once; the ten biggest clones take up 0.86%. Germline V gene lookup returns CDR1 SQVTM and CDR2 ANQGSEA. The CDR3 totals 15 residues. The V and J ends lost 4 bases and 0 bases respectively, with 15 bases between them. This rearrangement joins TRBV29-1 to TRBJ1-1; the D gene is possibly TRBD1 (5 bases). The receptor was isolated from an adult with an advanced solid tumor such as melanoma, head and neck, liver or kidney cancer. Material: CD4+ or CD8+ T cells sorted from blood, obtained in a trial of the OX40 agonist ivuxolimab. The CDR3 region is CSVAVYAGMNTEAFF. CDR3 in DNA: TGCAGCGTTGCAGTATATGCAGGGATGAACACTGAAGCTTTCTTT.